This T cell receptor beta chain derives from a study of human T cells and chemical hapten exposure. Whole-study findings and limits: TCRs exceeding 1 in 1000 frequency stayed unchanged with DPC sensitization.

To note about this clonotype: Antigen unknown.

As handled by the study authors: The median was about 96,000 TCRs per sample, ranging 23,224 to 690,600. A single record per CDR3 protein comes from TCRdb applying MiXCR to the RACE reads. Clone size and V and J calls follow TCRdb, not the original study. The data show 300,000 to 450,000 distinct CDR3 sequences, 4.5% to 5.5% seen once. This CDR3 is 16 amino acids long. V lost 2 bases, J lost 6 bases, and 17 bases lay in between. Germline V gives CDR1 MNHNS, CDR2 SASEGT. Stated time point: pre-sensitization, week 0. Treatment defined: therapeutic diphenylcyclopropenone sensitization with weekly scalp DPC.

Sequences were derived from whole blood, sampled in connection with sensitization to the hapten diphenylcyclopropenone (DPC). The receptor was derived from a woman between 45 and 65 years old with alopecia areata. Some clones in this sample may be carry-over from other donors' samples. The chain links TRBV6-1 to TRBJ2-1; TRBD2 is a possible D gene (5 bases). CDR3 sequence reads: CASSESGGFFSNEQFF. DNA of the CDR3: TGTGCCAGCAGTGAAAGTGGCGGGTTCTTCTCCAATGAGCAGTTCTTC.